This entry features one TCR beta chain sequence. Libraries were prepared by immunoSEQ multiplex PCR; TCRdb keeps only in-frame clonotypes and omits some of them. Of approximately 1,000,000 clones in the sample, 60% to 80% were seen once. This entry comes from a study of shared clonotypes between healthy human individuals. Germline-derived CDR1 and CDR2 are MNHNS and SASEGT. The junction had 7 bases not matched to a gene; V was cut back by 2 bases and J by 10 bases. This CDR3 contains 14 residues. Sequencing was done on a sample of memory CD4+ T cells from PBMCs. The subset denotes: CD45RA-negative fraction. The chain couples TRBV6-1 to TRBJ1-3; 8 nucleotides align to TRBD1. The sequence was collected from a man aged 18 to 29 in good health. Some clones in this sample may be carry-over from other donors' samples. The CDR3 spells CASSELGQGLTIYF. The CDR3 nucleotides are TGTGCCAGCAGTGAACTCGGACAGGGTTTAACCATATATTTT.